The entry below describes one T cell receptor (beta chain). As yet, its antigen is unknown. Stated time point: new active TB diagnosis, blood taken before or within 7 days of starting treatment. The source of the sample is a study of T cells in tuberculosis. About the research overall: Samples predate treatment or fall within its first 7 days. Broader study findings: Using the GMM-specific repertoire gave about 86% accuracy versus around 70% with motifs.

The assay was immunoSEQ multiplex PCR, and TCRdb's table has in-frame clones only and misses some. The sample holds 30,000 to 35,000 clones, around 93% seen once. Trimming took 0 bases from V and 6 from J, leaving 11 bases between them. The CDR3 length is 13 residues. Germline-derived CDR1 and CDR2 are GTSNPN and SVGIG (reference sequence). The V call is TRBV30, the J call TRBJ1-2; maybe TRBD1 (5 bases). The receptor was derived from an adult with tuberculosis. The specimen comprised PBMCs, sampled at tuberculosis diagnosis. CDR3 nucleotides: TGTGCCTGGAGTGTTGGAAGGGGAAATGGCTACACCTTC. Its translation: CAWSVGRGNGYTF.